The rows below give T cell receptor beta chains drawn from one sample of a study of identifying expanded T cells in peripheral blood. Sequenced by immunoSEQ multiplex PCR; TCRdb stores in-frame clones only, minus some. This table has roughly 84,000 clones, approximately 90% appearing once. The sequenced material came from blood. These receptors all stem from a person aged 18-70 years in good health. Both conserved end residues are trimmed from each CDR3.

v_call	j_call	cdr3_aa
TRBV18	TRBJ2-2	ASSQLGPPAGELF
TRBV6-5	TRBJ2-7	ASRYPGPVSEQY
TRBV20-1	TRBJ2-5	SARSQETQY
TRBV7-2	TRBJ2-1	ASSFVSYNEQF
TRBV6-5	TRBJ1-4	ASRVGQGEEKLF
TRBV13	TRBJ2-2	ASRSGQFRGTGELF
TRBV18	TRBJ2-7	ASSPRQASGPYEQY
TRBV27	TRBJ2-1	ASSLTPPYTDNEQF
TRBV29-1	TRBJ1-2	SVEGQGYYGYT
TRBV19	TRBJ2-2	ASSIIAGRTGGELF
TRBV5-1	TRBJ1-3	ASSLAGTGRGNTIY
TRBV5-1	TRBJ1-4	ASSRAGGGTEKLF
TRBV13	TRBJ1-6	ASSSGTGGNLH
TRBV5-1	TRBJ2-6	ASSFGTGSSGANVLT
TRBV19	TRBJ2-1	ASSIRSGVAYNEQF
TRBV11-2	TRBJ2-1	ASSLVSSGWGYNEQF
TRBV7-3	TRBJ2-3	ASSSPGTSDTDTQY
TRBV14	TRBJ2-6	ASSPWTGGDSGANVLT
TRBV2	TRBJ1-4	ASSQQGANEKLF
TRBV5-1	TRBJ1-4	ASSTDPGLAEKLF
TRBV30	TRBJ2-2	AWSPNKGLAGTGELF
TRBV7-6	TRBJ1-2	ASSFTGTGASGYT
TRBV9	TRBJ1-3	ASSPLSSGNTIY